This record covers a single T cell receptor beta chain. It may be a read error: a sequence one base away is much more abundant. As to time point: newly diagnosed GD, antithyroid drugs for less than 3 months. Construction of the TCR library relied on RNA isolated from PBMCs. Through Arm-PCR of CDR3 regions and iRepertoire HTBI primers, TCR beta libraries were built. TCRdb ran MiXCR on the multiplex PCR reads and lists one entry per CDR3 protein. Of under 700,000 distinct CDR3 sequences listed, around 16% are singletons. These data come from a study of regulatory T cells in long-lasting Graves disease. This sample also appeared in a second study, on T cells in Graves' hyperthyroidism and ophthalmopathy. That source adds: A first-round RT-PCR of the TCR CDR3 used the HTBI primer set.

Here the sequenced sample was peripheral blood mononuclear cells (PBMCs), taken at new diagnosis, from a patient treated with antithyroid drugs. This receptor was identified in a woman aged 35 to 60 with Graves disease.

The CDR3 DNA reads as TGCAGCGTTGAGGTCCAGCCGAACACTGAAGCTTTCTTT. Amino acid sequence: CSVEVQPNTEAFF. The chain is built from TRBV29-1 and TRBJ1-1; no firm D call. Trimming shortened V by 3 bases and J by 1 base, and 9 bases separated the two germline ends. This CDR3 contains 13 residues. Germline-derived CDR1 and CDR2 are SQVTM and ANQGSEA.